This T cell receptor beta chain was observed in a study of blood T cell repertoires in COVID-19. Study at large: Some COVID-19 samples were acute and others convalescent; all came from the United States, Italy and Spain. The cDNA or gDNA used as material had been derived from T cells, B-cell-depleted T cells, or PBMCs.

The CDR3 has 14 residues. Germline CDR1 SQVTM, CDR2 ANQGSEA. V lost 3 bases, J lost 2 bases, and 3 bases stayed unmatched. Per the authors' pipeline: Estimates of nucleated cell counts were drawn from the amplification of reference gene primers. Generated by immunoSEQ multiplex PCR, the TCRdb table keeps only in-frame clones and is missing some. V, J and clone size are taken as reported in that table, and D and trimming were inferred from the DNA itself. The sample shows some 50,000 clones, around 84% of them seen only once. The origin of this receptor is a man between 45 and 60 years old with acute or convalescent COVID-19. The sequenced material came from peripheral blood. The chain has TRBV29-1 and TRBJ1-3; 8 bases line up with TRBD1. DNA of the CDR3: TGCAGCGTTGACCTGACAGGGGCTGGAAACACCATATATTTT. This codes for CSVDLTGAGNTIYF.